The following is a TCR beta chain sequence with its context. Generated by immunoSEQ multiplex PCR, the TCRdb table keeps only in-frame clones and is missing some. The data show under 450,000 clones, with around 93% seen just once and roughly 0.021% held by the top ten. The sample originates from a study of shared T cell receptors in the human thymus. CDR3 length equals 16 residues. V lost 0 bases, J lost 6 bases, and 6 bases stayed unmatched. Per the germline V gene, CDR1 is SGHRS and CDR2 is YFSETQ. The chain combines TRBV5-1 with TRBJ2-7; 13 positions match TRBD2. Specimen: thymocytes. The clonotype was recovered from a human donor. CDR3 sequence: CASSLGTSGRSCEQYF. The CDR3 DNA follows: TGCGCCAGCAGCTTGGGGACTAGCGGGAGAAGCTGCGAGCAGTACTTC. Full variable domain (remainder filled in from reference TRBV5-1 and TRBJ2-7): KAGVTQTPRYLIKTRGQQVTLSCSPISGHRSVSWYQQTPGQGLQFLFEYFSETQRNKGNFPGRFSGRQFSNSRSEMNVSTLELGDSALYLCASSLGTSGRSCEQYFGPGTRLTVT.